The 8 T cell receptor beta chains below all came from one sample that was sequenced in a study of cytomegalovirus exposure and HLA in healthy donors. A multiplex PCR was run with 60 Vbeta primers and 13 Jbeta primers. Using immunoSEQ multiplex PCR, the repertoire was profiled, and TCRdb retains in-frame clones only, with some absent. The sample lists around 110,000 clones, over 60% occurring once. Input material: PBMCs. These receptors all come from a man between 18 and 35 years old in good health and CMV-seronegative.

This chain uses TRBV5-5 with TRBJ2-7; D is possibly TRBD1 (5 bases). V was pared by 0 bases and J by 6 bases, with 10 bases between. The CDR3 is 13 amino acids. Germline V gene lookup returns CDR1 SGHKS and CDR2 YYEKEE (reference sequence). CDR3 nucleotide sequence: TGTGCCAGCAGCTTGGTTGGGCAGGGCGAGCAGTACTTC. It translates to CASSLVGQGEQYF.

V usage is TRBV29-1 and J usage is TRBJ2-1; D possibly corresponds to TRBD2 (6 bases). Germline CDR1 reads SQVTM; CDR2 reads ANQGSEA. V was shortened by 7 bases and J by 8 bases, with 27 bases between the two germline ends. The CDR3 contains 16 residues. CDR3 in DNA: TGCAGCGCGCCCGGTGGCTTCCCCGGGGGTAACGATGAGCAGTTCTTC. Residues: CSAPGGFPGGNDEQFF.

The V gene is TRBV5-1, the J gene TRBJ2-1; 10 bases are a match to TRBD1. This CDR3 region has 15 residues. V was clipped by 0 bases and J by 6 bases; unmatched bases: 3. Germline loops: CDR1 SGHRS, CDR2 YFSETQ. The CDR3 region is CASSLGGQGGNEQFF. The CDR3 DNA sequence: TGCGCCAGCAGCTTGGGTGGACAGGGGGGCAATGAGCAGTTCTTC.

V and J are TRBV29-1 and TRBJ2-7; D is ambiguous. The V gene lost 4 bases and the J gene lost 7 bases, with 14 bases spanning the gap. CDR1 is SQVTM and CDR2 is ANQGSEA in the germline V gene. The CDR3 extends over 12 amino acids. CDR3 bases: TGCAGCGTTGCCCCAGGCTCACGGGAGCAGTACTTC. This translates into CSVAPGSREQYF.

The chain links TRBV5-1 to TRBJ1-1, with a weak D call TRBD1 (5 bases). The CDR3 runs to 14 residues. Germline-derived CDR1 and CDR2 are SGHRS and YFSETQ. V was trimmed by 4 bases and J by 5 bases, leaving 15 bases between them. The CDR3, as DNA: TGCGCCAGCAGCCCCGCGGGGCGCACTACTGAAGCTTTCTTT. Amino acid sequence: CASSPAGRTTEAFF.

The chain uses TRBV27 and TRBJ2-7; possible D gene TRBD2, 5 bases. This CDR3 region has 16 residues. Between the trimmed V and J ends, which lost 6 bases and 3 bases, there was a span of 21 bases. Germline V gene lookup returns CDR1 MNHEY and CDR2 SMNVEV (reference sequence). The CDR3 DNA reads TGTGCCAGCAGATTTTCGACTACCTATCCCATCTACGAGCAGTACTTC. Residues: CASRFSTTYPIYEQYF.

A few counts support this clone. Written as DNA, the CDR3 is TGTGCCAGCAGTTCCAGGGGTTACGAGCAGTACTTC. Translated, it gives CASSSRGYEQYF. The gene calls are TRBV27 and TRBJ2-7; D is possibly TRBD1 (6 bases). CDR1 is MNHEY and CDR2 is SMNVEV in the germline V gene (reference sequence). V was clipped by 4 bases and J by 4 bases, with 8 bases between them. The CDR3 is 12 amino acids.

In this sample, this clone turned up once. The chain is built from TRBV4-1 and TRBJ2-3; 12 nucleotides match TRBD2. J was trimmed by 1 base and V by 0 bases; bases with no gene match: 11. Germline V CDR1 and CDR2: MGHRA, YSYEKL. This CDR3 is built from 20 residues. CDR3 nucleotide sequence: TGCGCCAGCAGCCAAGATGTCCTAGCGGGGGGGCCGTGGGGCACAGATACGCAGTATTTT. It translates to CASSQDVLAGGPWGTDTQYF.